These 19 T cell receptor beta chains were all obtained from the same sample, sequenced in a study of beta chain features in type 1 diabetes. Study-level points and caveats: Type 1 diabetes patients showed a moderate but significant shortening of TCRB CDR3s in all four CD4+ subsets.

The study reverse transcribed the entire isolated RNA, so it sequenced expressed TCRB transcripts. TCRdb's copy holds only in-frame clones and misses some; the assay was immunoSEQ multiplex PCR. This table holds over 200,000 clones, roughly a tenth found once. Their antigens are not known. Sequenced sample: naive CD4+ T cells from blood. These receptors came from a man aged 30 to 45 with type 1 diabetes.

The rearrangement links TRBV18 to TRBJ2-7; 7 bases match TRBD1. Germline assignment: CDR1 KGHSH and CDR2 LQKENI. Losses at the gene ends were 3 bases for V and 3 bases for J; bases not matched to a gene: 2. The CDR3 contains 13 residues. CDR3 in DNA: TGTGCCAGCTCACCCGGGGACAGCTACGAGCAGTACTTC. Translating gives CASSPGDSYEQYF. Using reference TRBV18 and TRBJ2-7 for the parts outside the CDR3, the full variable domain is NAGVMQNPRHLVRRRGQEARLRCSPMKGHSHVYWYRQLPEEGLKFMVYLQKENIIDESGMPKERFSAEFPKEGPSILRIQQVVRGDSAAYFCASSPGDSYEQYFGPGTRLTVT.

The chain joins TRBV4-1 to TRBJ1-2; a weak D match, TRBD1 (6 bases). Trimming took off 5 bases at V and 6 bases at J, with 13 bases between the two ends. CDR3 length: 13 amino acids. Per the germline V gene, CDR1 is MGHRA and CDR2 is YSYEKL. Here the CDR3 reads CASSKTGRNGYTF. CDR3 DNA sequence: TGCGCCAGCAGCAAAACAGGGCGCAATGGCTACACCTTC.

This clone has more than one count but fewer than ten. The V call is TRBV4-1, the J call TRBJ1-6; 11 bases are shared with TRBD1. Germline trimming cut 3 bases from V and 7 bases from J; bases unmatched to any gene: 2. The CDR3 spans 15 residues. Germline-derived CDR1 and CDR2 are MGHRA and YSYEKL. The CDR3 protein is CASSQGQGENSPLHF. The CDR3 DNA reads TGCGCCAGCAGCCAGGGACAGGGGGAAAATTCACCCCTCCACTTT.

The chain carries TRBV28 and TRBJ2-7; 8 bases map to TRBD1. V lost 3 bases to trimming and J lost 0 bases; unmatched junction nucleotides: 7. The CDR3 loop spans 16 amino acids. Per germline, CDR1 MDHEN and CDR2 SYDVKM. CDR3: CASSFQWTGHSYEQYF. CDR3 in DNA: TGTGCCAGCAGTTTCCAGTGGACAGGGCACTCCTACGAGCAGTACTTC.

This chain links TRBV7-2 with TRBJ2-5, with a possible D match to TRBD2 (6 bases). Trimming cost V 3 bases and J 5 bases, with 13 bases left between them. CDR3 length: 14 amino acids. The germline gives CDR1 SGHTA, CDR2 FQGNSA. CDR3 sequence (DNA): TGTGCCAGCAGCTTCTCGACTAGGCTGGAGACCCAGTACTTC. It encodes CASSFSTRLETQYF.

The genes are TRBV5-1 and TRBJ1-4; 10 nucleotides align to TRBD1. The germline CDR1 and CDR2 sequences are SGHRS and YFSETQ. Trimming cost V 4 bases and J 8 bases; bases outside gene matches: 8. The CDR3 extends over 15 amino acids. The CDR3 region has the DNA TGCGCCAGCAGCCTTCGGACAGGGGGAGGAGAAAAACTGTTTTTT. Protein product: CASSLRTGGGEKLFF. Drawing the rest from reference TRBV5-1 and TRBJ1-4, the complete variable domain is KAGVTQTPRYLIKTRGQQVTLSCSPISGHRSVSWYQQTPGQGLQFLFEYFSETQRNKGNFPGRFSGRQFSNSRSEMNVSTLELGDSALYLCASSLRTGGGEKLFFGSGTQLSVL.

This chain links TRBV7-6 with TRBJ2-5, with 7 bases matching TRBD2. The CDR3 has 16 residues. Looked up from germline, CDR1 is SGHVS and CDR2 is FNYEAQ. With V trimmed by 1 base and J by 2 bases, 7 bases remained unmatched. The CDR3 spells CASSLGAGLVQETQYF. The CDR3 DNA is TGTGCCAGCAGCTTAGGGGCCGGACTAGTGCAAGAGACCCAGTACTTC.

This clone turned up a few times. The chain recombines TRBV19 with TRBJ2-1; D gene uncertain. Germline loops: CDR1 LNHDA, CDR2 SQIVND (reference sequence). Trimming took off 6 bases at V and 6 bases at J, with 15 bases between the two ends. The CDR3 is 14 amino acids. DNA of the CDR3: TGTGCCAGTAGGGGCGAATTGGTCCCCAATGAGCAGTTCTTC. Its translation is CASRGELVPNEQFF.

The rearrangement uses TRBV29-1 and TRBJ2-3; the D gene is possibly TRBD1 (6 bases). Germline CDR1 is SQVTM and CDR2 is ANQGSEA. The germline V and J ends were trimmed by 6 bases and 6 bases, with 13 bases remaining between them. The CDR3 runs 12 residues. The DNA for the CDR3 is TGCAGCGTGACAGGCGTCGGGGATACGCAGTATTTT. Protein product: CSVTGVGDTQYF.

Only a few counts were recorded for this clone. V usage is TRBV30 and J usage is TRBJ2-3; tentatively, D is TRBD2 (6 bases). The CDR3 sequence is 14 residues long. Trimming shortened V by 0 bases and J by 1 base, and 8 bases separated the two germline ends. Germline V gene data show CDR1 as GTSNPN and CDR2 as SVGIG (reference sequence). CDR3: CAWSVPGGTDTQYF. In DNA form, the CDR3 reads TGTGCCTGGAGTGTGCCGGGGGGCACAGATACGCAGTATTTT.

The chain uses TRBV2 and TRBJ2-1, with 10 nucleotides matching TRBD1. V lost 9 bases, J lost 6 bases, and 2 bases stayed unmatched. This CDR3 region has 12 residues. CDR1 is SNHLY and CDR2 is FYNNEI in the germline V gene. CDR3 residues: CARGDRGNEQFF. CDR3 coding DNA: TGTGCCAGGGGGGACAGGGGCAATGAGCAGTTCTTC.

V gene TRBV18 combines with J gene TRBJ1-2, with a tentative D call TRBD1 (6 bases). The CDR3 length is 14 residues. Germline V gives CDR1 KGHSH, CDR2 LQKENI. With 1 base removed from V and 3 bases from J, the gap between germline ends came to 9 bases. Here the CDR3 reads CASSPLNRDYGYTF. CDR3 sequence (DNA): TGTGCCAGCTCACCACTTAACAGGGACTATGGCTACACCTTC.

The chain couples TRBV2 to TRBJ2-7; no reliable D call. The germline V and J ends were trimmed by 7 bases and 1 base, with 8 bases remaining between them. Germline V gene data show CDR1 as SNHLY and CDR2 as FYNNEI. The CDR3 has 12 residues. DNA of the CDR3: TGTGCCAGCATCCCACTATCCTACGAGCAGTACTTC. Translated: CASIPLSYEQYF. Complete variable domain (other parts from reference TRBV2 and TRBJ2-7): EPEVTQTPSHQVTQMGQEVILRCVPISNHLYFYWYRQILGQKVEFLVSFYNNEISEKSEIFDDQFSVERPDGSNFTLKIRSTKLEDSAMYFCASIPLSYEQYFGPGTRLTVT.

This clone was counted between two and nine times. The gene calls are TRBV13 and TRBJ2-7; 12 nucleotides align to TRBD1. Germline V lookup: CDR1 PRHDT, CDR2 FYEKMQ (reference sequence). CDR3 size: 16 residues. V was pared by 5 bases and J by 5 bases, with 10 bases of the junction left unmatched. The CDR3 DNA follows: TGTGCCAGCAGCACGGCCCCCGGGACAGGGGGCGACGAGCAGTACTTC. This gives the protein CASSTAPGTGGDEQYF.

This clone was counted between two and nine times. CDR3 coding DNA: TGTGCCAGCAGCTTAGACAGACTGCCGGGAGGTGGCTACACCTTC. Translating it yields CASSLDRLPGGGYTF. V usage is TRBV7-2 and J usage is TRBJ1-2; no clear D. The V end lost 1 base, the J end lost 7 bases, and 16 bases lay between the germline ends. CDR1 and CDR2 from the germline V gene are SGHTA and FQGNSA. The CDR3 sequence is 15 residues long.

J is TRBJ1-5 and V is TRBV11-2, with TRBD1 matching over 9 bases. V shed 5 bases and J 2 bases; nucleotides not matched to a gene: 4. Germline V gene data show CDR1 as SGHAT and CDR2 as FQNNGV. The CDR3 sequence is 15 residues long. CDR3 DNA sequence: TGTGCCAGCAGCCCGCGGACAGGGGGCAATCAGCCCCAGCATTTT. It encodes CASSPRTGGNQPQHF.

This clone was detected only once. The chain carries TRBV5-6 and TRBJ2-5; the match to TRBD1 covers 10 bases. Near its end, the DNA agrees better with TRBJ2-7, so the J call may be wrong. CDR3 length equals 16 residues. Germline loops: CDR1 SGHDT, CDR2 YYEEEE. CDR3 loop: CASSPLGQGMNYEQYF. As DNA, the CDR3 is TGTGCCAGCAGCCCTTTGGGACAGGGGATGAACTACGAGCAGTACTTC.

This clone turned up a few times. The chain is built from TRBV5-4 and TRBJ2-5, with 8 bases identical to TRBD1. The V and J ends lost 4 bases and 4 bases, in that order; junction bases with no gene match: 3. CDR3 size: 13 residues. The germline V gene has CDR1 SGHNT and CDR2 YYREEE (reference sequence). For the CDR3, the DNA is TGTGCCAGCAGCATAGACAGGGGAGAGACCCAGTACTTC. Encoded protein: CASSIDRGETQYF.

This clone was observed at least ten times. This rearrangement joins TRBV30 to TRBJ2-1; no firm D call. This CDR3 contains 11 residues. The germline V and J ends were trimmed by 2 bases and 8 bases, with 7 bases remaining between them. The germline CDR1 and CDR2 sequences are GTSNPN and SVGIG (reference sequence). The CDR3 is CAWSRVHEQFF. The DNA of the CDR3 is TGTGCCTGGAGTCGGGTGCATGAGCAGTTCTTC.